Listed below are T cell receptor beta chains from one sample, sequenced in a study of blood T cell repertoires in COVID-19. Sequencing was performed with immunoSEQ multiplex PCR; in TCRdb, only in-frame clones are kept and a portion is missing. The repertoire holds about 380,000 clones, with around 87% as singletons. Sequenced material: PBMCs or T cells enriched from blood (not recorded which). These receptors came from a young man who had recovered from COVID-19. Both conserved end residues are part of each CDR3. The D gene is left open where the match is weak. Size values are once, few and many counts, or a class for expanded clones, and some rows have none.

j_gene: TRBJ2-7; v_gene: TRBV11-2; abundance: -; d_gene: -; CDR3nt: TGTGCCAGCAGCTTACAGGGCTCTAGCTACGAGCAGTACTTC; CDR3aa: CASSLQGSSYEQYF
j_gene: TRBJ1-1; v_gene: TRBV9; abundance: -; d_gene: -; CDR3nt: TGTGCCAGCAGCGTAGAAATAGGGGCAGTTGAAGCTTTCTTT; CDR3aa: CASSVEIGAVEAFF
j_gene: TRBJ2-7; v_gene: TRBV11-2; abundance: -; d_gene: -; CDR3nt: TGTGCCAGCAGCCCATGGACTAACTACGAGCAGTACTTC; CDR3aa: CASSPWTNYEQYF
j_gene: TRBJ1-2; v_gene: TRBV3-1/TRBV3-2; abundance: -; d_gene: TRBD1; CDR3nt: TGTGCCAGCAGCCAATCAGGGGGCCTGGGCTACACCTTC; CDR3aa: CASSQSGGLGYTF
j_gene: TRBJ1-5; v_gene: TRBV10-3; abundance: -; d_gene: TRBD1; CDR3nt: TGTGCCATCAGTGCCGGATTGGGGACAGACAATCAGCCCCAGCATTTT; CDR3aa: CAISAGLGTDNQPQHF
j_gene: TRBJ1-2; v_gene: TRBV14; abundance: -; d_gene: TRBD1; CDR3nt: TGTGCCAGCAGCCAAGTACCAGGGGGAGTAGAAGGCTACACCTTC; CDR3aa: CASSQVPGGVEGYTF
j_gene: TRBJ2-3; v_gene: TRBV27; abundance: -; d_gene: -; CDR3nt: TGTGCCAGCAGTTTACTCGGACTGGGCTCCGGGACAGATACGCAGTATTTT; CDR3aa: CASSLLGLGSGTDTQYF
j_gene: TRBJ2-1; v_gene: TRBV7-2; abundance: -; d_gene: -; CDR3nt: TGTGCCAGCAGCTTATCAGGCGTCGATGAGCAGTTCTTC; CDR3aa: CASSLSGVDEQFF
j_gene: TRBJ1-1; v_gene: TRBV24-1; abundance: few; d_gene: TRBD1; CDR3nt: TGTGCCACCAGGGTAGGGGGACAGGCCAACACTGAAGCTTTCTTT; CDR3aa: CATRVGGQANTEAFF
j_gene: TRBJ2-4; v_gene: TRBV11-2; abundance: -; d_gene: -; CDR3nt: TGTGCCAGCAGCCAGCTCCCAGGGATGGAAAACATTCAGTACTTC; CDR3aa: CASSQLPGMENIQYF
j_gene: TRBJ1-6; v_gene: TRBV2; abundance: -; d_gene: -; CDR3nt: TGTGCCAGCCGCATGAGCTCCTATAATTCACCCCTCCACTTT; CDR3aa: CASRMSSYNSPLHF
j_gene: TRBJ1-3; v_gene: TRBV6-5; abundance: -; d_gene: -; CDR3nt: TGTGCCAGCAGGTACCAATCAGGGGTTGGAAACACCATATATTTT; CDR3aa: CASRYQSGVGNTIYF
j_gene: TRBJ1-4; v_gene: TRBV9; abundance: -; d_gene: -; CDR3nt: TGTGCCAGCAGCGTTTCTCTGCGGGAGGGTGAAAAACTGTTTTTT; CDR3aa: CASSVSLREGEKLFF
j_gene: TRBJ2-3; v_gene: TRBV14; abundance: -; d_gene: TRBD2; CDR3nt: TGTGCCAGCAGCCAAGGGGCTAGCGGGAGCACAGATACGCAGTATTTT; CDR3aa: CASSQGASGSTDTQYF
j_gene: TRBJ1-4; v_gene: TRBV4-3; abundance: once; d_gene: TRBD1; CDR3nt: TGCGCCAGCAGCCCTAGGGACAGTAATGAAAAACTGTTTTTT; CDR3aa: CASSPRDSNEKLFF
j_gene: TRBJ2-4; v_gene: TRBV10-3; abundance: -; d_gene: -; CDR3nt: TGTGCCACCGAATCTGGGGCAACGGACCAAAACATTCAGTACTTC; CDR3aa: CATESGATDQNIQYF
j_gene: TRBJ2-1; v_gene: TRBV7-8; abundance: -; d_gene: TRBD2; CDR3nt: TGTGCCAGCAGCTTAGTGACTAGCGGGAATGAGCAGTTCTTC; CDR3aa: CASSLVTSGNEQFF
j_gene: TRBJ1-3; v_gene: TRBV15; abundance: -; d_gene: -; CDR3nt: TGTGCCACCAGCAGAGACACCGGCTCTGGAAACACCATATATTTT; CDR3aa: CATSRDTGSGNTIYF
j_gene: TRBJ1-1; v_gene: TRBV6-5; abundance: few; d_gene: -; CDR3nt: TGTGCCAGCAGTCGGACTCACCACACTGAAGCTTTCTTT; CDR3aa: CASSRTHHTEAFF
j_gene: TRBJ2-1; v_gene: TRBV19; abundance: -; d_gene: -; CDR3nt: TGTGCCAGTAGTATATATCACCAGGAGGGCAATGAGCAGTTCTTC; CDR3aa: CASSIYHQEGNEQFF
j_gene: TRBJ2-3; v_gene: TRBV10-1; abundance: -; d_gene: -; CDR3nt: TGCGCCAGCAGTGAGGCGGGGCGCCCAACAGATACGCAGTATTTT; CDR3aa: CASSEAGRPTDTQYF
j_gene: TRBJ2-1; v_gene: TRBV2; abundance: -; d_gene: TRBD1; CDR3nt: TGTGCCAGCAGTTATGACAGGGGGCTGGGCAATGAGCAGTTCTTC; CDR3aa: CASSYDRGLGNEQFF
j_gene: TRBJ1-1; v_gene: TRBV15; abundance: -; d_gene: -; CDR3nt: TGTGCCACCAGCAGAGATCGAGGTGGGACTGAAGCTTTCTTT; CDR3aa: CATSRDRGGTEAFF
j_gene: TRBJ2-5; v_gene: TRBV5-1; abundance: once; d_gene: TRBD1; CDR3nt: TGCGCCAGCAGCCAACAGGGGGCGCAACGGGAGACCCAGTACTTC; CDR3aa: CASSQQGAQRETQYF
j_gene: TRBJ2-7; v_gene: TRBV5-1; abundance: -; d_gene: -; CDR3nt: TGCGCCAGCAGCCGAGCTCCCGTCGACTACGAGCAGTACTTC; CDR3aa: CASSRAPVDYEQYF
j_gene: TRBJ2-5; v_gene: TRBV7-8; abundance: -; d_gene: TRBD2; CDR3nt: TGTGCCAGCAGCAGAAGACTAGCGGGGATCCAAGAGACCCAGTACTTC; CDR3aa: CASSRRLAGIQETQYF
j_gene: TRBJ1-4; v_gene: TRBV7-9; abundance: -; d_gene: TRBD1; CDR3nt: TGTGCCAGCAGCCCCCCCAACAGGGGGCTTAATGAAAAACTGTTTTTT; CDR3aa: CASSPPNRGLNEKLFF
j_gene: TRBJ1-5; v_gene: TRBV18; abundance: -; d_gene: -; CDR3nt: TGTGCCAGCTCACGGGCAGGGGGCAATCAGCCCCAGCATTTT; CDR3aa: CASSRAGGNQPQHF
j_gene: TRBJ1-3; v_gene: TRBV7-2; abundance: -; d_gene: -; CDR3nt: TGTGCCAGCAGCTTCAGGGTCTCTGGAAACACCATATATTTT; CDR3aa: CASSFRVSGNTIYF
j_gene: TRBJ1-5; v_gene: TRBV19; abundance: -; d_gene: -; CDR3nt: TGTGCCAGTAGTAACGAATACAGGGACTATAATCAGCCCCAGCATTTT; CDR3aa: CASSNEYRDYNQPQHF
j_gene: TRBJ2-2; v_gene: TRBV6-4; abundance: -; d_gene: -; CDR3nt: TGTGCCAGCAGTGCAAGAGAGAGACAGGTCTCCGGGGAGCTGTTTTTT; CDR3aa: CASSARERQVSGELFF
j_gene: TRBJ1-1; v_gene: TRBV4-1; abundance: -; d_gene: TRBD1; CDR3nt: TGCGCCAGCAGCCAACACGGACAGGGGGCTTGGGACACTGAAGCTTTCTTT; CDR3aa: CASSQHGQGAWDTEAFF
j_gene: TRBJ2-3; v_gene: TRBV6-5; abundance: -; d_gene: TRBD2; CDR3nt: TGTGCCAGCAGTTACTCGGGGGGGAGAGATACGCAGTATTTT; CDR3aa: CASSYSGGRDTQYF
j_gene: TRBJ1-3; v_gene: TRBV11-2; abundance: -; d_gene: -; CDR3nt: TGTGCCAGCAGCTTAATGATGAGTGGAAACACCATATATTTT; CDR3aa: CASSLMMSGNTIYF
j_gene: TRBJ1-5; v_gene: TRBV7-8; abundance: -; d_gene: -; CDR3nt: TGTGCCAGCAGCCACGACCCCCCCGGCGGGCCCCAGCATTTT; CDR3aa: CASSHDPPGGPQHF
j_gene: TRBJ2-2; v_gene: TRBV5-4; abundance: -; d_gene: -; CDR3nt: TGTGCCAGCAGCTCGGGTGGGGGGTCGAACACCGGGGAGCTGTTTTTT; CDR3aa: CASSSGGGSNTGELFF
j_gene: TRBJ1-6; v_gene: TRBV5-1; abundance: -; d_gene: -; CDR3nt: TGCGCCAGCAGCTATACTGTAGAAAATTCACCCCTCCACTTT; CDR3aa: CASSYTVENSPLHF
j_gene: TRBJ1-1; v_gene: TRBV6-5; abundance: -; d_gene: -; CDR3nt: TGTGCCAGCAGTTCGACACTGGGGAACACTGAAGCTTTCTTT; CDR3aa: CASSSTLGNTEAFF
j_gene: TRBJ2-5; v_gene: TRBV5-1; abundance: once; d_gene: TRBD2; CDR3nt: TGCGCCAGCAGGGGTAGCGGGGGGTACCAAGAGACCCAGTACTTC; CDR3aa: CASRGSGGYQETQYF
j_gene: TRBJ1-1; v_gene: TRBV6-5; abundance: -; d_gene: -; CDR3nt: TGTGCCAGCAGTTACTCAGGACAGTCCATGAACACTGAAGCTTTCTTT; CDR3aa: CASSYSGQSMNTEAFF
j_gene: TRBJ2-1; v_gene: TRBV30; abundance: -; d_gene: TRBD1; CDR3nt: TGTGCCTGGAGTATTGGGACAGGGAATGAGCAGTTCTTC; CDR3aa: CAWSIGTGNEQFF
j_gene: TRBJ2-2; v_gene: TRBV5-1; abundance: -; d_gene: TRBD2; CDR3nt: TGCGCCAGCAGCTTACCCAGCGGGGGGTTCCTTACCGGGGAGCTGTTTTTT; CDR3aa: CASSLPSGGFLTGELFF
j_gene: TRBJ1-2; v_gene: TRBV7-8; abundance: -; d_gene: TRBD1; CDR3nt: TGTGCCAGCAGCCGGGACAGGGGGCACGGCTACACCTTC; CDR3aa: CASSRDRGHGYTF
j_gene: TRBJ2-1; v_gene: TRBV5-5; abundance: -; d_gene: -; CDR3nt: TGTGCCAGCAGCCAGGGGTTCGATGAGCAGTTCTTC; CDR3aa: CASSQGFDEQFF
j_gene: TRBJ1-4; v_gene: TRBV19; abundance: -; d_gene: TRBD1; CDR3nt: TGTGCCAGTAATCGGGACAGTCGTTCCGCCGCTAATGAAAAACTGTTTTTT; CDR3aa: CASNRDSRSAANEKLFF
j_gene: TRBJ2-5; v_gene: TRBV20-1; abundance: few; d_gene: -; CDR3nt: TGCAGTGCTAGAGATCAAGGGGATCAGTACTTC; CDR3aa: CSARDQGDQYF
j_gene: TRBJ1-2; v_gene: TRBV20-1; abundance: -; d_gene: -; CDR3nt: TGCAGTGCTAGGACAAACTATGGCTACACCTTC; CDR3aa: CSARTNYGYTF
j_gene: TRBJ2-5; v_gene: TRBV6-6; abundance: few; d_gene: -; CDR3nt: TGTGCCAGCAGTTACCAAGGGGCGGCCCAGTACTTC; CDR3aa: CASSYQGAAQYF
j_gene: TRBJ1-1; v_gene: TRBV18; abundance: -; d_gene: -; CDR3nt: TGTGCCAGCTCACCGGGCAGACAGAACACTGAAGCTTTCTTT; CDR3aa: CASSPGRQNTEAFF
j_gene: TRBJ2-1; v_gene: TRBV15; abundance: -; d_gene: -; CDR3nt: TGTGCCACCAGCAGAGACCGGGGTGAGCAGTTCTTC; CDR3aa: CATSRDRGEQFF
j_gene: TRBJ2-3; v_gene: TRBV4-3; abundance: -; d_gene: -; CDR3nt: TGCGCCAGCAGCCAAGTGCTAGCCCAAGATACGCAGTATTTT; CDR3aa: CASSQVLAQDTQYF
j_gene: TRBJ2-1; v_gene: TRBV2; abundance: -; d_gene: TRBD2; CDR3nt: TGTGCCAGCACTACAAGCGGGGGGGTTAGAAATGAGCAGTTCTTC; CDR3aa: CASTTSGGVRNEQFF
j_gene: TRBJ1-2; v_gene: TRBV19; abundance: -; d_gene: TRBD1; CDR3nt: TGTGCCAGTAGCACGTGGACAGGCACCACCCTGGGGAACTATGGCTACACCTTC; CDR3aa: CASSTWTGTTLGNYGYTF